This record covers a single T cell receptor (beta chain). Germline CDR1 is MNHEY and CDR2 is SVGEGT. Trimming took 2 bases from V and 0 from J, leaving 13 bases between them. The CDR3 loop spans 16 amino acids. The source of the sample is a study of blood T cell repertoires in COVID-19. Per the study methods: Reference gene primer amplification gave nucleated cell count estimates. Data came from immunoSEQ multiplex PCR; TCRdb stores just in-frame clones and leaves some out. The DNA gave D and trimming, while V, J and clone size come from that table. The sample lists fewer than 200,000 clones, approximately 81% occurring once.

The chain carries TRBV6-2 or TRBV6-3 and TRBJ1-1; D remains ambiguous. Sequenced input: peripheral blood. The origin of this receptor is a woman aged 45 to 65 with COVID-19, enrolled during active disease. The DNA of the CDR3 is TGTGCCAGCAGTTACCGCTACGAGGCTATGAACACTGAAGCTTTCTTT. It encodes CASSYRYEAMNTEAFF.